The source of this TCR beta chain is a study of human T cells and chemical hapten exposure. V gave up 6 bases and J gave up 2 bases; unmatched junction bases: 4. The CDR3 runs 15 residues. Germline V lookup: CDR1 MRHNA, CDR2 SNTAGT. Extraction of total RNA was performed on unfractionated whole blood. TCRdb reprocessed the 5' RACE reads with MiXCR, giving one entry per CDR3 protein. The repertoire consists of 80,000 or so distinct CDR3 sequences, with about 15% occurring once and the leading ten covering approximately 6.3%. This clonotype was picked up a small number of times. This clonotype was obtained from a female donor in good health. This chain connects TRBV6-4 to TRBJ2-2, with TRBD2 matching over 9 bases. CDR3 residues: CASSPSGDNTGELFF. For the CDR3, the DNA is TGTGCCAGCAGCCCTAGCGGGGATAACACCGGGGAGCTGTTTTTT.